This TCR beta chain was obtained from a study of CD8+ T cells in alopecia areata. This clone came up once. Regarding treatment: oral pan-JAK inhibitor, 5-10 mg twice daily. Sequencing relied on a cDNA template that was reverse transcribed from extracted RNA. Repertoires were generated with immunoSEQ multiplex PCR, while TCRdb's copy carries only in-frame clones and drops some. The sample consists of about 190,000 clones, roughly 60% of them appearing once. The germline gives CDR1 MGHDK, CDR2 SYGVNS. V lost 2 bases, J lost 3 bases, and 5 bases lay in between. The CDR3 is made up of 14 amino acids. The sequence was obtained from a human donor with alopecia areata. The source was CD4+ T cells sorted from blood, collected around week 49, from a patient treated with tofacitinib. The rearrangement uses TRBV25-1 and TRBJ1-6; no reliable D call. Here the CDR3 reads CASSEGVYNSPLHF. The CDR3 DNA follows: TGTGCCAGCAGTGAAGGGGTCTATAATTCACCCCTCCACTTT. The entire variable domain, with the rest obtained from reference TRBV25-1 and TRBJ1-6, is as follows: EADIYQTPRYLVIGTGKKITLECSQTMGHDKMYWYQQDPGMELHLIHYSYGVNSTEKGDLSSESTVSRIRTEHFPLTLESARPSHTSQYLCASSEGVYNSPLHFGNGTRLTVT.